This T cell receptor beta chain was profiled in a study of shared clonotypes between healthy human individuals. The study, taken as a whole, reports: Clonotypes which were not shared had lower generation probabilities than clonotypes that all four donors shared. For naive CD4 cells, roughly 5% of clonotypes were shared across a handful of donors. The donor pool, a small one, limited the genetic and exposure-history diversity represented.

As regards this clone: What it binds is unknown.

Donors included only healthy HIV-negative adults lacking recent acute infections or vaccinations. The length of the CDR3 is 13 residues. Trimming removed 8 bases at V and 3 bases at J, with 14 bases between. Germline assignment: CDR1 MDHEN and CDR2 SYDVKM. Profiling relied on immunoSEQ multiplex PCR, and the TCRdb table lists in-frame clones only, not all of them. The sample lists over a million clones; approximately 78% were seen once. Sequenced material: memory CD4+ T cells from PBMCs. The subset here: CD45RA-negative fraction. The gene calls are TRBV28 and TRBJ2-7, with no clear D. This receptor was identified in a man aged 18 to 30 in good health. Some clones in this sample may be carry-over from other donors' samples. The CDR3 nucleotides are TGTGCCAGCGTCGGGCCTGAGAGCTACGAGCAGTACTTC. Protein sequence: CASVGPESYEQYF.